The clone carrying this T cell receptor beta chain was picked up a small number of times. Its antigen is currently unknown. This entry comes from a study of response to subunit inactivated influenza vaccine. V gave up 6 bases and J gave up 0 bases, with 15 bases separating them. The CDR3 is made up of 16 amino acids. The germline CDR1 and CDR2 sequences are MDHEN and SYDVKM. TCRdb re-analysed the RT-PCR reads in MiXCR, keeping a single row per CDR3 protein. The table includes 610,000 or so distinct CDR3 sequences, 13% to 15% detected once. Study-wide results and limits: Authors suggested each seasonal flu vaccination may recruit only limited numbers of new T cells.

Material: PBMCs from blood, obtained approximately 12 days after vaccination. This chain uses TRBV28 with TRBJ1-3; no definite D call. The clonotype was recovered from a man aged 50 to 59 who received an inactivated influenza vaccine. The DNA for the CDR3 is TGTGCCAGCAGCCCAGGATTGAGCGGCTCTGGAAACACCATATATTTT. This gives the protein CASSPGLSGSGNTIYF.